This T cell receptor (beta chain) is from a study of shared clonotypes between healthy human individuals. CDR1 is SNHLY and CDR2 is FYNNEI in the germline V gene. This CDR3 has 16 amino acids. V dropped 5 bases and J dropped 2 bases, with 15 bases sitting between them. Researchers ran the assay at a deep level. Genomic DNA (from each subset) was split evenly across several immunoSEQ plates. The method was immunoSEQ multiplex PCR; TCRdb's version includes in-frame clones alone and lacks a portion of them. The table includes hundreds of thousands of clones, 70% to 80% detected once. The TCR was taken from a woman in her thirties or forties in good health. Some clones in this sample may be carry-over from other donors' samples. Sequencing was done on a sample of PBMCs. The chain is built from TRBV2 and TRBJ1-4; the D gene is possibly TRBD1 (5 bases). The CDR3: CASSTPWRGTNEKLFF. In DNA, the CDR3 is TGTGCCAGCAGTACCCCCTGGAGGGGCACTAATGAAAAACTGTTTTTT.